Listed below are T cell receptor beta chains from one sample, sequenced in a study of T cells in Graves' hyperthyroidism and ophthalmopathy. Each CDR3 protein gets one entry after TCRdb re-called the multiplex PCR reads with MiXCR. The table lists about 570,000 distinct CDR3 sequences, 13% to 15% of them singletons. The specimen was blood. The receptors come from a woman between 40 and 55 years old with Graves' hyperthyroidism. CDR3s include the opening cysteine and the closing phenylalanine or tryptophan. The order of the fields is CDR3 DNA, CDR3 protein, D gene, J gene, V gene, clone size. D genes are given only for firm matches. Part of the rows lack a size; the others show once, few, many or a class for expanded clones.

CDR3 DNA: TGTGCCAGCAGGCGGGACAGGTCCTACAATGAGCAGTTCTTC
CDR3 protein: CASRRDRSYNEQFF
D gene: TRBD1
J gene: TRBJ2-1
V gene: TRBV2
clone size: many

CDR3 DNA: TGCGCCAGCAGCTCGTCACTCATTTCTGGGGCCAACGTCCTGACTTTC
CDR3 protein: CASSSSLISGANVLTF
D gene: .
J gene: TRBJ2-6
V gene: TRBV5-1
clone size: .

CDR3 DNA: TGTGCCTTACGGGGGGAGGCCCAAAACAATGAGCAGTTCTTC
CDR3 protein: CALRGEAQNNEQFF
D gene: TRBD2
J gene: TRBJ2-1
V gene: TRBV30
clone size: many

CDR3 DNA: TGTGCCAGCAGGGCCGGAATTGGGCACACTGAAGCTTTCTTT
CDR3 protein: CASRAGIGHTEAFF
D gene: .
J gene: TRBJ1-1
V gene: TRBV6-1
clone size: many

CDR3 DNA: TGCGCCAGCAGCGCGGACAGGGCGCTTCAGGCCAAAAACATTCAGTACTTC
CDR3 protein: CASSADRALQAKNIQYF
D gene: TRBD1
J gene: TRBJ2-4
V gene: TRBV5-1
clone size: .

CDR3 DNA: TGTGCCAGCAGTAAGGGGACGGAGTATAGCAATCAGCCCCAGCATTTT
CDR3 protein: CASSKGTEYSNQPQHF
D gene: .
J gene: TRBJ1-5
V gene: TRBV6-1
clone size: .

CDR3 DNA: TGTGCCAGCAGTTTGGGACAGATGAACACTGAAGCTTTCTTT
CDR3 protein: CASSLGQMNTEAFF
D gene: TRBD1
J gene: TRBJ1-1
V gene: TRBV5-1
clone size: many

CDR3 DNA: TGTGCCAGCAGTTTGCGGGCTGATCGAGGAGAGCAGTACTTC
CDR3 protein: CASSLRADRGEQYF
D gene: .
J gene: TRBJ2-7
V gene: TRBV12-3/TRBV12-4
clone size: many

CDR3 DNA: TGTGCCAGCAGCCTGCGACAGGGACATTCACCCCTCCACTTT
CDR3 protein: CASSLRQGHSPLHF
D gene: TRBD1
J gene: TRBJ1-6
V gene: TRBV9
clone size: many

CDR3 DNA: TGCGCCAGCAGCTGGGGGGGACAGATTAATGAAAAACTGTTTTTT
CDR3 protein: CASSWGGQINEKLFF
D gene: TRBD1
J gene: TRBJ1-4
V gene: TRBV5-1
clone size: .

CDR3 DNA: TGTGCCAGCAGTAAGGGACGGGGAAACGGGGAGACCCAGTACTTC
CDR3 protein: CASSKGRGNGETQYF
D gene: .
J gene: TRBJ2-5
V gene: TRBV6-1
clone size: .

CDR3 DNA: TGTGCCAGCAGTGTTTATATGGGGGATCAGCCCCAGCATTTT
CDR3 protein: CASSVYMGDQPQHF
D gene: .
J gene: TRBJ1-5
V gene: TRBV6-1
clone size: many

CDR3 DNA: TGCAGTGCTAGAGCGGGCGGGAGTAAAGATACGCAGTATTTT
CDR3 protein: CSARAGGSKDTQYF
D gene: TRBD2
J gene: TRBJ2-3
V gene: TRBV20-1
clone size: many

CDR3 DNA: TGCAGTGCTCCGACTAGCGGGAGGGCTCCTCCTTCCTACGAGCAGTACTTC
CDR3 protein: CSAPTSGRAPPSYEQYF
D gene: TRBD2
J gene: TRBJ2-7
V gene: TRBV20-1
clone size: many

CDR3 DNA: TGCGCCAGCAGCTCCGGGACAGGACTGAACACCGGGGAGCTGTTTTTT
CDR3 protein: CASSSGTGLNTGELFF
D gene: TRBD1
J gene: TRBJ2-2
V gene: TRBV5-1
clone size: .

CDR3 DNA: TGTGCCAGCAGTTACAGGGGTTACAATGAGCAGTTCTTC
CDR3 protein: CASSYRGYNEQFF
D gene: TRBD1
J gene: TRBJ2-1
V gene: TRBV12-3/TRBV12-4
clone size: many

CDR3 DNA: TGTGCCAGCAGTTCACAGGGGGCGGACTATGGCTACACCTTC
CDR3 protein: CASSSQGADYGYTF
D gene: TRBD1
J gene: TRBJ1-2
V gene: TRBV28
clone size: many

CDR3 DNA: TGCGCCAGCAGCGTCGGGACAGACTATGGCTACACCTTC
CDR3 protein: CASSVGTDYGYTF
D gene: TRBD1
J gene: TRBJ1-2
V gene: TRBV5-1
clone size: many

CDR3 DNA: TGTGCCAGCAGCCACATGGGGACAGGGAACGGAGGGCAGCCCCAGCATTTT
CDR3 protein: CASSHMGTGNGGQPQHF
D gene: TRBD1
J gene: TRBJ1-5
V gene: TRBV5-6
clone size: .

CDR3 DNA: TGTGCCAGCAGCCCTTACCGGGGGACTAGCGGGAGTCACGAGCAGTACTTC
CDR3 protein: CASSPYRGTSGSHEQYF
D gene: TRBD2
J gene: TRBJ2-7
V gene: TRBV11-1
clone size: many

CDR3 DNA: TGTGCCAGCAGTTTAAGACAGGGAATCAGGGAGCAGTACTTC
CDR3 protein: CASSLRQGIREQYF
D gene: TRBD1
J gene: TRBJ2-7
V gene: TRBV12-3/TRBV12-4
clone size: many

CDR3 DNA: TGTGCCAGCAACTACGGGACAGTTTCCTACAATGAGCAGTTCTTC
CDR3 protein: CASNYGTVSYNEQFF
D gene: TRBD1
J gene: TRBJ2-1
V gene: TRBV3-1
clone size: few

CDR3 DNA: TGTGCCATCAGTGACCCAGCGGGAGGGAGGGCAGATACGCAGTATTTT
CDR3 protein: CAISDPAGGRADTQYF
D gene: TRBD2
J gene: TRBJ2-3
V gene: TRBV10-3
clone size: many

CDR3 DNA: TGTGCCAGCAACCAAGGCCTCGGGGAAGCTTTCTTT
CDR3 protein: CASNQGLGEAFF
D gene: .
J gene: TRBJ1-1
V gene: TRBV6-1
clone size: many

CDR3 DNA: TGTGCCAGCAGCGCCCAGGGTGGGAACACTGAAGCTTTCTTT
CDR3 protein: CASSAQGGNTEAFF
D gene: .
J gene: TRBJ1-1
V gene: TRBV7-3
clone size: many

CDR3 DNA: TGTGCCAGCAGCTTGGCCGTGACTAGCGGAAACAATGAGCAGTTCTTC
CDR3 protein: CASSLAVTSGNNEQFF
D gene: TRBD2
J gene: TRBJ2-1
V gene: TRBV5-8
clone size: many

CDR3 DNA: TGTGCCAGCAGTAAATGGGACAGGGGCATCTACGAGCAGTACTTC
CDR3 protein: CASSKWDRGIYEQYF
D gene: TRBD1
J gene: TRBJ2-7
V gene: TRBV12-3/TRBV12-4
clone size: many

CDR3 DNA: TGCGCCAGCAGCGTGACCTTGGGGTCCTACAATGAGCAGTTCTTC
CDR3 protein: CASSVTLGSYNEQFF
D gene: .
J gene: TRBJ2-1
V gene: TRBV5-1
clone size: many

CDR3 DNA: TGTGCCAGCAGCTTATGGCAAAGCACAGATACGCAGTATTTT
CDR3 protein: CASSLWQSTDTQYF
D gene: .
J gene: TRBJ2-3
V gene: TRBV11-2
clone size: many

CDR3 DNA: TGCGCCAGCAGCCTCAACTCCGGGACCCCTGGGGCCAACGTCCTGACTTTC
CDR3 protein: CASSLNSGTPGANVLTF
D gene: .
J gene: TRBJ2-6
V gene: TRBV5-1
clone size: .

CDR3 DNA: TGTGCCAGCAGCCAGACCCGGGACAGGGTTTATGGCTACACCTTC
CDR3 protein: CASSQTRDRVYGYTF
D gene: TRBD1
J gene: TRBJ1-2
V gene: TRBV7-2
clone size: .